This T cell receptor beta chain is from a study of shared clonotypes between healthy human individuals (dated by TCRdb to the early 2020s). Looking at the study overall: The cohort included a few men and a couple of women between 18 and 49 years of age. Per donor, three plates each were used for CD4 naive and CD4 memory, two for CD8 naive, and one for CD8 memory. To estimate repertoire size and how much clonotype sharing occurs between individuals, the study deeply sequenced the blood TCR repertoires of a handful of healthy adults. Different laboratories and diverse techniques were used to prepare libraries and sequence TCR repertoires, to increase sequencing depth and limit assay-specific biases. Between about 0.9 and 8.9 billion PBMCs per donor were obtained by leukapheresis.

TCR CDR3 regions were amplified from genomic DNA by multiplex PCR using the deep immunoSEQ assay. Extracted genomic DNA from each cell subset was spread evenly across all wells of several immunoSEQ 96-well plates, with each plate serving as a replicate. For sorted subsets, about 200 ng genomic DNA, equal to about 30,000 T cell genomes, was loaded into each replicate PCR. The purified libraries were quantified using a Qubit 3.0 fluorometer, sized with a Bioanalyzer 2100, and then quantified again using the KAPA Library Quantification kit. A separate single-read 150-cycle Illumina NextSeq 550 flow cell was used to sequence each immunoSEQ 96-well plate. On the authors' methods: Because the immunoSEQ output held only junctional sequences and lacked quality scores, the filtering could not match the filtering applied to full-length reads. To assign V/J genes and CDR3, sequences were annotated against IMGT germline references using PyIR, a Python wrapper for IgBLAST v1.9. Reads with weak V/J assignments (E-value above 1e-6), missing CDR3, stop codons, out-of-frame junctions, or ambiguous translated residues were removed. V3J clonotypes were defined as sequences sharing the same inferred V gene, J gene, and CDR3 amino acid sequence. Percentage overlap between repertoires was calculated by dividing the number of shared unique clonotypes by the size of the smaller repertoire. Richness of each repertoire was evaluated using RTK rarefaction, the Chao1 estimator, and Recon v2.1 estimates of unobserved clonotypes. OLGA was used to compute generation probabilities for all TCRbeta clonotypes that the gDNA method yielded from a few donors. TCRdb provides this immuneACCESS table in a form limited to in-frame rearrangements. Some clones are lacking; in checked studies, under half of them reflect an unresolved V gene, and why the rest are absent is not known. V and J calls and clone size follow that table, whereas D and trimming were derived from the DNA. The sample yields 600,000 to 750,000 clones; about three quarters were counted once. 1.5% to 2% of the sample is in the top ten clones.

The CDR3 has 19 amino acids, counting the end cysteine and phenylalanine. Solely the CDR3 DNA is kept, with 57 bases framed from the first base. Trimming accounts for 4 bases at V and 1 base at J, while the number of junction bases matched to no gene is 17. As encoded in the germline V gene, CDR1 is SGDLS while CDR2 is YYNGEE. Healthy HIV-negative adults with no recently reported acute infections or vaccinations were included as donors. Every donor was a Caucasian adult residing in Nashville, Tennessee, USA. CD4+ T cells were enriched by magnetic negative selection, after which naive cells were positively selected on CD45RA and the negative fraction was taken as the memory subset. After blood collection by leukapheresis, PBMCs were isolated using Ficoll-Histopaque density gradient centrifugation and then cryopreserved in the vapor phase of liquid nitrogen. Analytical flow cytometry was used to check the purity and quantity of each magnetically sorted T cell population. Genomic DNA was isolated from every sorted fraction and measured by UV absorbance on a Nanodrop 2000c.

A note on this clone: No antigen is known for it. The sample holds no much larger clone one base away, and base qualities are not on file.

The investigation overall reported the following: Clonotypes shared by all four sorted-subset donors showed higher generation probabilities than non-shared clonotypes. Incomplete sequencing was indicated by rarefaction of sorted-subset datasets, despite the large sequencing depth. When a handful of donors were compared, the shared fraction of clonotypes was about 5.5% for naive CD4, approximately 3.3% for naive CD8, 2% to 2.5% for memory CD4, and 0.4% for memory CD8. Pairwise subsampling led to the expectation that sequencing depth would affect the degree of clonotype sharing among donors. Only blood was sampled, and tissue TCR repertoires likely differ from those in blood. Naive subsets generally had larger estimated clonotype richness than memory subsets did. The small number of donors limited the genetic and exposure-history diversity represented.

Sequences were obtained from memory CD4+ T cells sorted from blood. The label giving this sample's cell subset or site can be read as: CD45RA-negative fraction. This chain is built from TRBV9 and TRBJ2-4, with 7 bases matching TRBD1. The sequence derives from a woman in her 30s in good health. Here the CDR3 is given as CASSIRQGRLNLAKNIQYF. The sequenced DNA: TGTGCCAGCAGCATTCGACAGGGACGACTTAATCTGGCCAAAAACATTCAGTACTTC.